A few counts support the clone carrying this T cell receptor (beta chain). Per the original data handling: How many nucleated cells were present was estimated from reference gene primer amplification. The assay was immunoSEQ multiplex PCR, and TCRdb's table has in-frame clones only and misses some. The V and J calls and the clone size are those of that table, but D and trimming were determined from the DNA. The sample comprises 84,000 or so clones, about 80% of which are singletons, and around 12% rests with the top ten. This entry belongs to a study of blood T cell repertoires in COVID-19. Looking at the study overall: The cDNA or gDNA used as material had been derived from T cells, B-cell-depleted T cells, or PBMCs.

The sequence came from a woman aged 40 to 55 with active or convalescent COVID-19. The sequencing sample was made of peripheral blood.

CDR3 in amino acids: CASSVAGGKRETQYF. In DNA, the CDR3 is TGTGCCAGCAGCGTAGCGGGGGGTAAGCGAGAGACCCAGTACTTC. This chain connects TRBV9 to TRBJ2-5, with 7 bases lining up with TRBD2. The germline CDR1 and CDR2 sequences are SGDLS and YYNGEE. V lost 0 bases, J lost 4 bases, and 6 bases stayed unmatched. The CDR3 totals 15 residues.